This T cell receptor beta chain was obtained from a study of cytomegalovirus exposure and HLA in healthy donors. About the study: Unique TCR beta sequences numbering about 100 million came from around 180 million T cells in an earlier analysis. Whole-study results and caveats: An Asian-associated ancestry cluster reportedly showed fewer N-insertions than the roughly 600-donor mean in a later analysis.

PCR used 60 Vbeta primers and 13 Jbeta primers. Per the authors' pipeline: Among the unique TCR beta chains that a later analysis counted, 80 million to 100 million in all, roughly 11 million were shared. Measured with immunoSEQ multiplex PCR; TCRdb has only the in-frame clones, and not every one. Clone size and V and J calls were adopted from that table, with D and trimming inferred from the DNA. The sample has about 140,000 clones, approximately 70% seen once. Of note for this clone: Its matching antigen is unknown.

The source is a middle-aged woman in good health and CMV-seronegative. Material: PBMCs.

CDR3 DNA sequence: TGTGCCAGCAGCTTAGTGACAGGGGCGAATCAGCCCCAGCATTTT. Its translation is CASSLVTGANQPQHF. V and J are TRBV7-2 and TRBJ1-5; 8 nucleotides agree with TRBD1. Germline V gene lookup returns CDR1 SGHTA and CDR2 FQGNSA. Germline trimming cut 1 base from V and 4 bases from J; bases unmatched to any gene: 3. The CDR3 length is 15 residues.